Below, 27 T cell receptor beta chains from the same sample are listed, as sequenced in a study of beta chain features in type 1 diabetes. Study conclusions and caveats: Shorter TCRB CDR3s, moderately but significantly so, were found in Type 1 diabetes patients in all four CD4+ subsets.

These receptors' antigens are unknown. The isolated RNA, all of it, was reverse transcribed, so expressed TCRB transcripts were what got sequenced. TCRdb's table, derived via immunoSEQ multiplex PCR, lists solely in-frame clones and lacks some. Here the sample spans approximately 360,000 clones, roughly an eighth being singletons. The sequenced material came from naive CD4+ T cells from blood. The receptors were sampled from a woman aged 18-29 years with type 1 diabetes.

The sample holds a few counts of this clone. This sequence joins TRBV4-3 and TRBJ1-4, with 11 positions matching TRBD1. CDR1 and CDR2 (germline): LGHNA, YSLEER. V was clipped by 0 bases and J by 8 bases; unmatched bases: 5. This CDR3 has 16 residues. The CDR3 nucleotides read TGCGCCAGCAGCCAAGAGTGGGACAGGGGGGACGAAAAACTGTTTTTT. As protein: CASSQEWDRGDEKLFF.

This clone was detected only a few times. CDR3 coding DNA: TGTGCCAGCAGCGTAGCCCCCGCGCCGATCTACGAGCAGTACTTC. This encodes CASSVAPAPIYEQYF. This sequence joins TRBV9 and TRBJ2-7; D is unresolved. The germline gives CDR1 SGDLS, CDR2 YYNGEE. This CDR3 region has 15 residues. Trimming removed 0 bases from V and 3 bases from J, with 13 bases in between.

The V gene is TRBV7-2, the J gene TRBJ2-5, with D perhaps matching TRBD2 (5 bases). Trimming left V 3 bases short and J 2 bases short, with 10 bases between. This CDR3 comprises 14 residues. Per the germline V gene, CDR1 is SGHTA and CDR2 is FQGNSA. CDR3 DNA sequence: TGTGCCAGCAGCTTGATAGCGAGACAAGAGACCCAGTACTTC. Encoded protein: CASSLIARQETQYF.

CDR3: CASSLRFSGDYNEQFF. Written as DNA, the CDR3 is TGTGCCAGCAGCTTACGGTTTAGCGGGGACTACAATGAGCAGTTCTTC. J is TRBJ2-1 and V is TRBV7-9; 8 positions match TRBD2. Germline CDR1 reads SEHNR; CDR2 reads FQNEAQ (reference sequence). This CDR3 has 16 amino acids. J lost 3 bases, V lost 2 bases, and 6 bases had no gene match. The entire variable domain, with the rest obtained from reference TRBV7-9 and TRBJ2-1, is as follows: DTGVSQNPRHKITKRGQNVTFRCDPISEHNRLYWYRQTLGQGPEFLTYFQNEAQLEKSRLLSDRFSAERPKGSFSTLEIQRTEQGDSAMYLCASSLRFSGDYNEQFFGPGTRLTVL.

The CDR3 bases are TGTGCCAGCAGGCAGACAGGGTTTAATGAAAAACTGTTTTTT. Protein: CASRQTGFNEKLFF. The chain is built from TRBV25-1 and TRBJ1-4; TRBD1 matches 7 bases. The junction had 5 bases not matched to a gene; V was cut back by 6 bases and J by 4 bases. Germline values: CDR1 MGHDK, CDR2 SYGVNS. The CDR3 loop spans 14 amino acids.

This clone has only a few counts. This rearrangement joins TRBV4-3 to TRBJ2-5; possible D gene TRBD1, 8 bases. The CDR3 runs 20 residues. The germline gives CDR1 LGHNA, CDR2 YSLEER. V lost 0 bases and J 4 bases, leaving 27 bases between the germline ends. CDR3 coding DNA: TGCGCCAGCAGCCAAGATCTAGACAGGGGCTCTTTGGTAGCGGGAGAGACCCAGTACTTC. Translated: CASSQDLDRGSLVAGETQYF.

The CDR3 loop reads CASRRTGEGEQPQHF. DNA of the CDR3: TGTGCCAGCAGAAGGACAGGGGAGGGCGAGCAGCCCCAGCATTTT. The rearrangement links TRBV2 to TRBJ1-5; 9 bases agree with TRBD1. The CDR3 runs to 15 residues. V trimming: 6 bases; J trimming: 7 bases; junction bases outside the gene matches: 10. From germline, CDR1 is SNHLY and CDR2 FYNNEI.

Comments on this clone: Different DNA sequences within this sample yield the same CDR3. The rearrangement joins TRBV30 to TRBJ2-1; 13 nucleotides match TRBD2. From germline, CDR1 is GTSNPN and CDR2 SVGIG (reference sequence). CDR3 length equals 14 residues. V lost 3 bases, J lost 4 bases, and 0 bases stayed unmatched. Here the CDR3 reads CAWRGLAGYNEQFF. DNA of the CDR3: TGTGCCTGGAGGGGACTAGCGGGGTACAATGAGCAGTTCTTC.

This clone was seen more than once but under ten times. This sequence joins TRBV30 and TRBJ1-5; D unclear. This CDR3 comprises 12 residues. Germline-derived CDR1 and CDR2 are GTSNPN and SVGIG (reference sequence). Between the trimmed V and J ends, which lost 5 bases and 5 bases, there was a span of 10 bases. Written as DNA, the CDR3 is TGTGCCTGGGGACTTGCGGATCAGCCCCAGCATTTT. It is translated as CAWGLADQPQHF.

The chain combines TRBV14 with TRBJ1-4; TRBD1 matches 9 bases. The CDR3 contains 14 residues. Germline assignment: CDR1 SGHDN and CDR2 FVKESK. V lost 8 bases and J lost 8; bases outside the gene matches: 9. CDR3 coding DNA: TGTGCCAGCCGACAGGGACAGGGTCGGGAAAAACTGTTTTTT. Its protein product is CASRQGQGREKLFF.

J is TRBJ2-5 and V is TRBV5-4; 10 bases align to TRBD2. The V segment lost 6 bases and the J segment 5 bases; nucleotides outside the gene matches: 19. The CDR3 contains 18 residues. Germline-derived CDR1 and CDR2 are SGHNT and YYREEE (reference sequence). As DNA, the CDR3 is TGTGCCAGCAATCAGGGGGGGGTGCTAGCGGGAGTCGGGGAGACCCAGTACTTC. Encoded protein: CASNQGGVLAGVGETQYF. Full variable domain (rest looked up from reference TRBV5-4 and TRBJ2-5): ETGVTQSPTHLIKTRGQQVTLRCSSQSGHNTVSWYQQALGQGPQFIFQYYREEENGRGNFPPRFSGLQFPNYSSELNVNALELDDSALYLCASNQGGVLAGVGETQYFGPGTRLLVL.

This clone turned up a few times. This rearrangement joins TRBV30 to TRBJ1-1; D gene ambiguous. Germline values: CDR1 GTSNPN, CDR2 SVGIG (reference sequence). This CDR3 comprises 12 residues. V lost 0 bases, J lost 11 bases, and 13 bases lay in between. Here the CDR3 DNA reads TGTGCCTGGAGTGTATACAGAGGGAGGGCTTTCTTT. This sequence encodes CAWSVYRGRAFF. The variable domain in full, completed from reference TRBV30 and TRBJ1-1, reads SQTIHQWPATLVQPVGSPLSLECTVEGTSNPNLYWYRQAAGRGLQLLFYSVGIGQISSEVPQNLSASRPQDRQFILSSKKLLLSDSGFYLCAWSVYRGRAFFGQGTRLTVV.

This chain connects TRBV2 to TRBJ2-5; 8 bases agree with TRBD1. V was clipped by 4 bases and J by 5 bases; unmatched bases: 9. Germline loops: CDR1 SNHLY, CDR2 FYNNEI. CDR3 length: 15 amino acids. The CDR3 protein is CASSARQGRTETQYF. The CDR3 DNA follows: TGTGCCAGCAGTGCCCGACAGGGGAGGACGGAGACCCAGTACTTC.

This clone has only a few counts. The CDR3 bases are TGTGCCAGCAGCGTCGGGGTTCAGGGGATACACGCCTACGAGCAGTACTTC. This sequence encodes CASSVGVQGIHAYEQYF. The gene calls are TRBV9 and TRBJ2-7, with D tentatively TRBD1 (6 bases). Germline V gene lookup returns CDR1 SGDLS and CDR2 YYNGEE. V shed 2 bases and J shed 2 bases, with 20 bases lying between them. The CDR3 spans 17 residues.

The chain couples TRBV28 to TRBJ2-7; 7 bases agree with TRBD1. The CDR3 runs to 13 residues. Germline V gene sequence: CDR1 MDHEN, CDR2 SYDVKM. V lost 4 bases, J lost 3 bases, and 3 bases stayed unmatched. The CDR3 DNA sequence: TGTGCCAGCAGTTCCGGACAGGTCTACGAGCAGTACTTC. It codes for CASSSGQVYEQYF.

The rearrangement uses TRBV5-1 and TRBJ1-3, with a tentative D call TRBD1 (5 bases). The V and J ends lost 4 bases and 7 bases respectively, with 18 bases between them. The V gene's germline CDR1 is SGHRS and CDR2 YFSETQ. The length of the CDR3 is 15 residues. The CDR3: CASSALGGGSNTIYF. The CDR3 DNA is TGCGCCAGCAGCGCCCTGGGGGGAGGTAGCAACACCATATATTTT.

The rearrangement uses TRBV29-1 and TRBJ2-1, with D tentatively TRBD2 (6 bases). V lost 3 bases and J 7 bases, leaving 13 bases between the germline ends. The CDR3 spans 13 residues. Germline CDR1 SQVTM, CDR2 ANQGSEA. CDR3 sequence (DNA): TGCAGCGTTGATTCCGGGGGATGGAATGAGCAGTTCTTC. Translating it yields CSVDSGGWNEQFF.

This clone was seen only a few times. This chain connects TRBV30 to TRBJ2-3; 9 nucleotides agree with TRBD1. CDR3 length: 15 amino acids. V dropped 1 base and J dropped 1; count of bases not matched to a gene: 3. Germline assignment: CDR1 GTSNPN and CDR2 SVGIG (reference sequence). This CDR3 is CAWSEQGAGTDTQYF. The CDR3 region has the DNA TGTGCCTGGAGTGAACAGGGGGCGGGCACAGATACGCAGTATTTT.

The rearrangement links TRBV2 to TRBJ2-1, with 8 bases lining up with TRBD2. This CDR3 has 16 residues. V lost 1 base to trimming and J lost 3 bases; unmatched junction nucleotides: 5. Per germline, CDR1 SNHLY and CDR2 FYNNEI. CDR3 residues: CASSEVTGGFYNEQFF. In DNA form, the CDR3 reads TGTGCCAGCAGTGAAGTGACGGGAGGGTTCTACAATGAGCAGTTCTTC.

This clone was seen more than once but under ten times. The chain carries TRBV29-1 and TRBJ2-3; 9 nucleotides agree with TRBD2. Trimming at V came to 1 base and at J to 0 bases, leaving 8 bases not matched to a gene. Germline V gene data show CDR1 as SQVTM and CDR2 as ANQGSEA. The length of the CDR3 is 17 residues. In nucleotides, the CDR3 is TGCAGCGTTGAAGGGGACGGACTAGCGTCTAGCACAGATACGCAGTATTTT. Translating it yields CSVEGDGLASSTDTQYF.

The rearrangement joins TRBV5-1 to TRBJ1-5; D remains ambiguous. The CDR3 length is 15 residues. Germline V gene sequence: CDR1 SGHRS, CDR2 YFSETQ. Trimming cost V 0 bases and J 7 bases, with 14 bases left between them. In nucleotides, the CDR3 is TGCGCCAGCAGCTTGGGTTCCGACCCGGGGCAGCCCCAGCATTTT. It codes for CASSLGSDPGQPQHF.

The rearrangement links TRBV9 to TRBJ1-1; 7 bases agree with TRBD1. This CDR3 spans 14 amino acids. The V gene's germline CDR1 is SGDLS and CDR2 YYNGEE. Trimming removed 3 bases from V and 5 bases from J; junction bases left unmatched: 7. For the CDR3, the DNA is TGTGCCAGCAGCGCGACGACAGGGAATACTGAAGCTTTCTTT. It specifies CASSATTGNTEAFF.

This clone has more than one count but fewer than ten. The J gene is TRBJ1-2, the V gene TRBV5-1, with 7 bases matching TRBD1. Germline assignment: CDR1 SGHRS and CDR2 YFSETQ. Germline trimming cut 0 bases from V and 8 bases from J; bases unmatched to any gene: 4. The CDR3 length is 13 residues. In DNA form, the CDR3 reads TGCGCCAGCAGCTTGGTGGAACAGGGGGGCTACACCTTC. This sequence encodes CASSLVEQGGYTF. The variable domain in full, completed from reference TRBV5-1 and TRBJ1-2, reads KAGVTQTPRYLIKTRGQQVTLSCSPISGHRSVSWYQQTPGQGLQFLFEYFSETQRNKGNFPGRFSGRQFSNSRSEMNVSTLELGDSALYLCASSLVEQGGYTFGSGTRLTVV.

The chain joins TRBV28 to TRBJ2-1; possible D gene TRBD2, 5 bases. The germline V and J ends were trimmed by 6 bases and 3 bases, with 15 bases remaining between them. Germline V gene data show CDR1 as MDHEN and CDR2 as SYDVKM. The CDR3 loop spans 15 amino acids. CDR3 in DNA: TGTGCCAGCAGCCCCTCAGCGGCCGGCTACAATGAGCAGTTCTTC. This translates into CASSPSAAGYNEQFF.

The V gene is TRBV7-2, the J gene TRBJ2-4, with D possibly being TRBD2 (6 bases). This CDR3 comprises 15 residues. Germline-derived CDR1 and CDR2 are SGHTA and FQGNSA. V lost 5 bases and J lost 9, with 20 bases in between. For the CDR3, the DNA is TGTGCCAGCAGCCCACCCCGGGAGACCGCTGGCATTCAGTACTTC. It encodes CASSPPRETAGIQYF. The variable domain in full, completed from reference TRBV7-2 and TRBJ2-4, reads GAGVSQSPSNKVTEKGKDVELRCDPISGHTALYWYRQSLGQGLEFLIYFQGNSAPDKSGLPSDRFSAERTGGSVSTLTIQRTQQEDSAVYLCASSPPRETAGIQYFGAGTRLSVL.

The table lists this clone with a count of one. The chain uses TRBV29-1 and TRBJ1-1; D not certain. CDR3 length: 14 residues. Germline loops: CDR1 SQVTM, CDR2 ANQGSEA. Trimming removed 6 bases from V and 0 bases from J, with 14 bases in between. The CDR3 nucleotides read TGCAGCGTCCACCCACTGAGCATGAACACTGAAGCTTTCTTT. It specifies CSVHPLSMNTEAFF.

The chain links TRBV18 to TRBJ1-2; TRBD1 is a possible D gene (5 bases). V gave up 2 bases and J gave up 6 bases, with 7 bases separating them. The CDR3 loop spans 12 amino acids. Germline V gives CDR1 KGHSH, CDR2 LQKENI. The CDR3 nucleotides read TGTGCCAGCTCACCAATACAGGATGGCTACACCTTC. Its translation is CASSPIQDGYTF.